This record concerns one T cell receptor (beta chain) sequence. The record originates from a study of technical replicates of blood from a few donors. This CDR3 spans 13 amino acids. In germline, CDR1 is MNHNS, CDR2 SASEGT. V was pared by 7 bases and J by 8 bases, with 17 bases between. Profiling relied on immunoSEQ multiplex PCR, and the TCRdb table lists in-frame clones only, not all of them. The sample shows about 80,000 clones, roughly 94% of them seen only once. Sequencing used T cells isolated from PBMCs. This TCR was sampled from a human donor in good health. The chain has TRBV6-1 and TRBJ1-2, with D tentatively TRBD1 (6 bases). CDR3 in DNA: TGTGCCAGCACTAGACAGGTTTTGGAAGGCTACACCTTC. Amino acids: CASTRQVLEGYTF.